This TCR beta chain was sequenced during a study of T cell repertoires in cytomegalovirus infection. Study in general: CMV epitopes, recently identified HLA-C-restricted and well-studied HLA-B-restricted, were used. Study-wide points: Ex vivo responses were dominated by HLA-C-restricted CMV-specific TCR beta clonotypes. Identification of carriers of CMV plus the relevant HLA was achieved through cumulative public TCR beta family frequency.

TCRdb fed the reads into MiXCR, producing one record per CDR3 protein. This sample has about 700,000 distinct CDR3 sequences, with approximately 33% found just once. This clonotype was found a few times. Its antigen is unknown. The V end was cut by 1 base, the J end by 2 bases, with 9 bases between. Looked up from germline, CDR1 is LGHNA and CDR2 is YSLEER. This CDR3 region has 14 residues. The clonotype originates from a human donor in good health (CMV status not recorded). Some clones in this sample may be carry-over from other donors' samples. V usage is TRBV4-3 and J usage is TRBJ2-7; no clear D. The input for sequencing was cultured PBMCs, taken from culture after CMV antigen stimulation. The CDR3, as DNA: TGCGCCAGCAGCCAAGGAGTTCGGGCCTACGAGCAGTACTTC. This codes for CASSQGVRAYEQYF.